These 32 T cell receptor beta chains originate from one sample sequenced in a study of T cells in Graves' hyperthyroidism and ophthalmopathy (dated by TCRdb to the late 2010s). The library was obtained by multiplex PCR. Sequencing was carried out with an Illumina HiSeq 2000. Amplification of TCR beta CDR3 regions was carried out from RNA transcripts. The first round of RT-PCR for the TCR CDR3 was performed with the HTBI primer set and the Qiagen OneStep RT-PCR kit. TCRdb trimmed the raw reads at Q25, called clones with MiXCR and kept productive beta chains. Entries are consolidated by CDR3 protein sequence, retaining the most common genes and DNA. This sample comprises nearly 750,000 distinct CDR3 sequences, approximately 40% of them detected only once. Together, the top ten hold roughly 31% of the sample. The sample was blood. The source of these receptors is a woman aged 40 to 50 with Graves' hyperthyroidism.

The chain recombines TRBV2 with TRBJ1-2; D gene ambiguous. V was trimmed by 7 bases and J by 12 bases, leaving 18 bases between them. CDR3 length: 12 residues. Germline assignment: CDR1 SNHLY and CDR2 FYNNEI. CDR3 nucleotide sequence: TGTGCCAGCACTCCCAGGAGGGATGGAAACACCTTC. Amino acids: CASTPRRDGNTF.

This clonotype was observed at least ten times. The DNA of the CDR3 is TGCAGCGTTGGGGACAGGGGGCGCGACTACGAGCAGTACTTC. Its translation: CSVGDRGRDYEQYF. The chain employs TRBV29-1 and TRBJ2-7; TRBD1 aligns across 12 bases. CDR3 length: 14 residues. The junction had 4 bases not matched to a gene; V was cut back by 4 bases and J by 3 bases. The germline V gene has CDR1 SQVTM and CDR2 ANQGSEA.

Details on this clonotype: A clone one base away is much larger, so this may be a read error. This chain joins TRBV2 and TRBJ2-7; possible D gene TRBD2, 5 bases. This CDR3 region has 13 residues. In germline, CDR1 is SNHLY, CDR2 FYNNEI. The CDR3 DNA is TGTGCCGGCAGCGTAGCCGGGAACTACGAGCAGTACTTC. Translating gives CAGSVAGNYEQYF.

This clonotype was found many times. J is TRBJ1-6 and V is TRBV19; the match to TRBD1 covers 9 bases. The CDR3 is made up of 14 amino acids. Germline V gives CDR1 LNHDA, CDR2 SQIVND (reference sequence). V gave up 8 bases and J gave up 10 bases; unmatched junction bases: 9. The CDR3 loop reads CASARTGESSPLHF. Written as DNA, the CDR3 is TGTGCCAGTGCCCGGACAGGGGAAAGCTCACCCCTCCACTTT.

This clonotype was recorded a few times. The chain employs TRBV18 and TRBJ1-1; D remains unclear. This CDR3 spans 14 amino acids. Germline-derived CDR1 and CDR2 are KGHSH and LQKENI. Deletions cut 2 bases from V and 1 base from J, with 8 bases between. This CDR3 reads CASSPILENTEAFF. CDR3 nucleotide sequence: TGTGCCAGCTCACCAATTTTGGAGAACACTGAAGCTTTCTTT.

This clonotype was found a few times. V is TRBV19 and J is TRBJ1-6; TRBD1 matches at 8 bases. The CDR3 loop spans 15 amino acids. Germline V gene sequence: CDR1 LNHDA, CDR2 SQIVND (reference sequence). J gave up 8 bases and V 3 bases, and 6 bases lay outside the gene matches. CDR3 protein: CASSIRTGIHSPLHF. The DNA for the CDR3 is TGTGCCAGTAGTATCAGGACAGGGATCCATTCACCCCTCCACTTT.

This chain's CDR3 is CASSYSRTEAFF. The CDR3 coding sequence is TGTGCCAGCAGTTACTCCAGGACTGAAGCTTTCTTT. The chain joins TRBV6-2 or TRBV6-3 to TRBJ1-1; D is ambiguous. The CDR3 spans 12 residues. Germline CDR1 reads MNHEY; CDR2 reads SVGEGT. Trimming stripped 0 bases from V and 5 bases from J, with 4 bases between.

In this sample, this clonotype turned up many times. The rearrangement links TRBV10-3 to TRBJ1-1; D may be TRBD1 (5 bases). CDR3 size: 15 residues. Germline CDR1 and CDR2: ENHRY and SYGVKD. Trimming left V 6 bases short and J 1 base short, with 15 bases between. This chain's CDR3 is CAIRREHTGNTEAFF. DNA of the CDR3: TGTGCCATCAGGAGGGAACATACAGGGAACACTGAAGCTTTCTTT.

This clonotype came up many times. The chain has TRBV20-1 and TRBJ2-2, with 12 bases fitting TRBD2. The CDR3 covers 14 residues. CDR1 and CDR2 from the germline V gene are DFQATT and SNEGSKA (reference sequence). After removal of 5 bases from V and 7 bases from J, the junction contained 5 bases not matched to a gene. CDR3 nucleotides: TGCAGTGCTCGCCCTAGCGGGAGGGACGGGGAGCTGTTTTTT. It yields the protein CSARPSGRDGELFF.

This clonotype showed up many times. The J gene is TRBJ1-1, the V gene TRBV7-6; TRBD1 aligns across 9 bases. Germline loops: CDR1 SGHVS, CDR2 FNYEAQ. V gave up 5 bases and J gave up 11 bases; unmatched junction bases: 9. The CDR3 spans 13 residues. This CDR3 reads CASSPRTGVMAFF. CDR3 DNA sequence: TGTGCCAGCAGCCCGAGGACAGGGGTGATGGCTTTCTTT.

The chain links TRBV6-5 to TRBJ2-5; 7 bases line up with TRBD2. Unmatched junction bases numbered 8, after V lost 1 base and J lost 0 bases. CDR3 length: 17 residues. Looked up from germline, CDR1 is MNHEY and CDR2 is SVGAGI. CDR3 in amino acids: CASSYYGASGDQETQYF. DNA of the CDR3: TGTGCCAGCAGTTACTATGGGGCTAGCGGAGACCAAGAGACCCAGTACTTC.

Ten or more counts support this clonotype. The chain joins TRBV20-1 to TRBJ1-1; tentative D call: TRBD1 (5 bases). Germline CDR1 and CDR2: DFQATT and SNEGSKA (reference sequence). The CDR3 runs to 14 residues. V lost 6 bases and J lost 4, with 18 bases in between. The DNA for the CDR3 is TGCAGTGCCCAAGTCGGGCAGGGACGCACTGAAGCTTTCTTT. Translation: CSAQVGQGRTEAFF.

Concerning this clonotype itself: A much larger clone differs from this one at a single base, so this may be a read error. The chain joins TRBV7-9 to TRBJ2-2; D gene ambiguous. The CDR3 is 13 amino acids. The germline V gene has CDR1 SEHNR and CDR2 FQNEAQ (reference sequence). The ends were cut back, 4 bases at V and 6 bases at J, with 9 bases in the middle. CDR3 amino acids: CASSSDLAGELFF. The DNA of the CDR3 is TGTGCCAGCAGCTCCGATTTAGCCGGGGAGCTGTTTTTT.

The gene calls are TRBV6-2 or TRBV6-3 and TRBJ1-2, with TRBD1 as a possible D gene (6 bases). V lost 8 bases and J 1 base, leaving 14 bases between the germline ends. The CDR3 is 14 amino acids. Looked up from germline, CDR1 is MNHEY and CDR2 is SVGEGT. The CDR3 DNA sequence: TGTGCCAGCTATGGACAGTTCCTTAACTATGGCTACACCTTC. Translating it yields CASYGQFLNYGYTF.

V usage is TRBV13 and J usage is TRBJ1-3; no reliable D call. The ends were cut back, 7 bases at V and 0 bases at J, with 13 bases in the middle. The CDR3 sequence is 15 residues long. Germline assignment: CDR1 PRHDT and CDR2 FYEKMQ (reference sequence). This CDR3 is CASKRTGSSGNTIYF. The CDR3 bases are TGTGCCAGCAAAAGGACGGGTAGCTCTGGAAACACCATATATTTT.

This clonotype occurred many times. The gene calls are TRBV19 and TRBJ1-1; D gene ambiguous. CDR3 length: 13 residues. Germline-derived CDR1 and CDR2 are LNHDA and SQIVND (reference sequence). V gave up 7 bases and J gave up 3 bases, with 12 bases separating them. CDR3 coding DNA: TGTGCCAGTATGCCGAGGTGGGACACTGAAGCTTTCTTT. Protein: CASMPRWDTEAFF.

The V and J genes are TRBV7-2 and TRBJ1-2; D possibly corresponds to TRBD1 (6 bases). V was shortened by 5 bases and J by 13 bases, with 20 bases between the two germline ends. The CDR3 sequence is 13 residues long. The germline gives CDR1 SGHTA, CDR2 FQGNSA. The DNA of the CDR3 is TGTGCCAGCAGCCCCCTGGGGGCGGGAACGGTCACCTTC. This translates into CASSPLGAGTVTF.

Comment on this clonotype: This likely comes from a read error, as the CDR3 has no conserved phenylalanine or tryptophan at its end. The J gene is TRBJ1-1, the V gene TRBV13; D gene uncertain. The CDR3 contains 15 residues. V dropped 1 base and J dropped 4 bases, with 13 bases sitting between them. CDR1 PRHDT and CDR2 FYEKMQ come from the germline V gene (reference sequence). The CDR3 is CASSLEGSRVTEAFL. The CDR3 DNA reads TGTGCCAGCAGCTTAGAAGGCTCCAGAGTCACTGAAGCTTTCCTT.

The sample holds many counts of this clonotype. V usage is TRBV20-1 and J usage is TRBJ2-7; 12 bases match TRBD2. The CDR3 has 15 amino acids. The V and J ends lost 0 bases and 4 bases, in that order; junction bases with no gene match: 4. The germline V gene encodes CDR1 DFQATT and CDR2 SNEGSKA (reference sequence). This CDR3 reads CSARDVTSGRYEQYF. In DNA, the CDR3 is TGCAGTGCTAGAGATGTCACTAGCGGGAGGTACGAGCAGTACTTC.

This chain links TRBV20-1 with TRBJ2-7, with D possibly being TRBD2 (5 bases). The DNA matches TRBJ2-1 better at its end, which makes the J call doubtful. This CDR3 has 16 residues. Germline values: CDR1 DFQATT, CDR2 SNEGSKA (reference sequence). The CDR3 sequence: CSARDQVASLYNEQFF. As DNA, the CDR3 is TGCAGTGCTAGAGATCAAGTAGCGTCGCTGTACAATGAGCAGTTCTTC.

As for this clonotype: A much larger clone is a single base away; this may be a read error. The genes are TRBV7-3 and TRBJ1-1, with 9 nucleotides matching TRBD1. Germline CDR1 reads SGHTA; CDR2 reads FQGTGA. The CDR3 has 16 residues. As DNA, the CDR3 is TGTGCCACCAGCCCCGGGACAGGGCACATGAACACTGAAGCTTTCTTT. Amino acid sequence: CATSPGTGHMNTEAFF.

This clonotype has ten or more counts. The V and J genes are TRBV10-3 and TRBJ1-2; 10 bases align to TRBD1. Germline CDR1 reads ENHRY; CDR2 reads SYGVKD. With 2 bases clipped from V and 6 bases from J, the junction kept 6 bases outside the gene matches. This CDR3 region has 15 residues. CDR3 bases: TGTGCCATCAGTGAGGAGGGACAGGGGATAAATGGCTACACCTTC. This codes for CAISEEGQGINGYTF.

In this sample, this clonotype turned up a few times. The rearrangement uses TRBV7-9 and TRBJ2-7; TRBD2 agrees at 8 bases. After removal of 6 bases from V and 0 bases from J, the junction contained 13 bases not matched to a gene. The CDR3 is made up of 17 amino acids. Germline CDR1 and CDR2: SEHNR and FQNEAQ (reference sequence). The CDR3 DNA is TGTGCCAGCAGTCCAAATCGCGGGACTAGGAGCTCCTACGAGCAGTACTTC. Translating gives CASSPNRGTRSSYEQYF.

As for this clonotype: This may come from a read error, since a much larger clone is one base off. Lacking the conserved final phenylalanine or tryptophan, this CDR3 likely reflects a read error. The chain employs TRBV10-3 and TRBJ2-7; the match to TRBD1 covers 7 bases. V lost 10 bases and J lost 3; bases outside the gene matches: 9. The CDR3 consists of 13 residues. Germline CDR1 is ENHRY and CDR2 is SYGVKD. The CDR3 DNA follows: TGTGCCAGCAGATTGGGACAGAACTACGAGCAGTACCTC. It translates to CASRLGQNYEQYL.

This clonotype appeared a few times. J is TRBJ2-2 and V is TRBV6-2 or TRBV6-3; D remains unclear. Germline values: CDR1 MNHEY, CDR2 SVGEGT. The CDR3 extends over 14 amino acids. V was cut by 0 bases and J by 4 bases, with 6 bases left in between. This chain's CDR3 is CASSYSISTGELFF. CDR3 in DNA: TGTGCCAGCAGTTACTCGATATCCACCGGGGAGCTGTTTTTT.

This clonotype was observed a few times. This chain joins TRBV20-1 and TRBJ2-7; 12 positions match TRBD2. CDR3 length: 14 amino acids. Germline values: CDR1 DFQATT, CDR2 SNEGSKA (reference sequence). Trimming took 4 bases from V and 4 from J; bases not matched to a gene: 5. CDR3: CSATGLAGFYEQYF. The CDR3 DNA sequence: TGCAGTGCTACGGGACTAGCGGGCTTTTACGAGCAGTACTTC.

This clonotype was seen ten or more times. The gene calls are TRBV10-3 and TRBJ1-2, with D unclear. Germline V gives CDR1 ENHRY, CDR2 SYGVKD. This CDR3 spans 12 amino acids. Trimming stripped 9 bases from V and 4 bases from J, with 12 bases between. CDR3 region: CAMPTERYGYTF. The DNA of the CDR3 is TGTGCCATGCCGACGGAACGCTATGGCTACACCTTC.

The sample holds many counts of this clonotype. This chain uses TRBV19 with TRBJ2-7, with D tentatively TRBD1 or TRBD2 (5 bases each). Germline lookup yields CDR1 LNHDA and CDR2 SQIVND (reference sequence). Trimming shortened V by 5 bases and J by 6 bases, and 23 bases separated the two germline ends. The CDR3 is 16 amino acids. CDR3 nucleotides: TGTGCCAGTAGTGAAGCTGGACTGGCGTGGGACCCCGAGCAGTACTTC. Amino acid sequence: CASSEAGLAWDPEQYF.

This clonotype was counted at least ten times. At one of its ends the junction is not consistent with the germline gene, which may arise from a read error. CDR3 region: CASSSFPPGSNNSPLHF. The CDR3 bases are TGTGCCAGCAGCTCCTTCCCACCGGGCTCCAATAATTCACCCCTCCACTTT. This chain uses TRBV7-6 with TRBJ1-6; D unresolved. This CDR3 comprises 17 residues. CDR1 is SGHVS and CDR2 is FNYEAQ in the germline V gene.

The chain links TRBV7-2 to TRBJ1-2; 8 bases agree with TRBD1. V lost 8 bases and J lost 10; bases outside the gene matches: 9. CDR1 SGHTA and CDR2 FQGNSA come from the germline V gene. The CDR3 has 12 residues. DNA for the CDR3: TGTGCCAGCGCCTTGGTGACAGGGGACTACACCTTC. It specifies CASALVTGDYTF.

The rearrangement uses TRBV27 and TRBJ1-1; 10 positions agree with TRBD1. The CDR3 consists of 16 residues. Trimming at V came to 5 bases and at J to 6 bases, leaving 12 bases not matched to a gene. Germline CDR1 reads MNHEY; CDR2 reads SMNVEV (reference sequence). The CDR3 reads CASSVAGTGVWAEAFF. CDR3 DNA: TGTGCCAGCAGTGTGGCCGGGACAGGGGTCTGGGCTGAAGCTTTCTTT.

There are a few counts of this clonotype. The genes are TRBV29-1 and TRBJ2-5; D might be TRBD1 (6 bases). V shed 5 bases and J shed 3 bases, with 10 bases lying between them. Germline lookup yields CDR1 SQVTM and CDR2 ANQGSEA. The CDR3 loop spans 12 amino acids. The CDR3 protein is CSVRQAEETQYF. The CDR3 DNA follows: TGCAGCGTTAGACAGGCCGAAGAGACCCAGTACTTC.